Each of the 29 T cell receptor beta chains below was sequenced from the same sample in a study of OX40 agonist ivuxolimab in advanced cancers. The library was obtained by the immunoSEQ multiplex PCR assay. Entries here come from immuneACCESS through TCRdb and include only in-frame sequences with V and J called. Some clones fail to appear in such tables; in the studies checked, an unresolved V gene covers under half of the shortfall, and the cause of the remainder is unknown. This sample is represented by approximately 73,000 clones; roughly nine tenths of them were singletons. Approximately 1.3% of the sample comes from the top ten. The material sequenced was CD4+ or CD8+ T cells sorted from blood, taken in a trial of the OX40 agonist ivuxolimab. Source of these receptors: an adult with an advanced solid tumor such as melanoma, head and neck, liver or kidney cancer.

This clone was recorded only once. This chain links TRBV29-1 with TRBJ2-5; 8 bases match TRBD2. This CDR3 contains 15 residues. With V trimmed by 8 bases and J by 5 bases, 16 bases remained unmatched. CDR1 SQVTM and CDR2 ANQGSEA come from the germline V gene. The CDR3 reads CSTPPAGGGMETQYF. The CDR3 nucleotides read TGCAGCACCCCGCCCGCGGGGGGAGGTATGGAGACCCAGTACTTC. The whole variable domain, remainder taken from reference TRBV29-1 and TRBJ2-5, is SAVISQKPSRDICQRGTSLTIQCQVDSQVTMMFWYRQQPGQSLTLIATANQGSEATYESGFVIDKFPISRPNLTFSTLTVSNMSPEDSSIYLCSTPPAGGGMETQYFGPGTRLLVL.

The V and J genes are TRBV28 and TRBJ2-7; 7 nucleotides line up with TRBD2. Trimming took 6 bases from V and 0 from J; bases not matched to a gene: 8. The CDR3 contains 15 residues. Germline lookup yields CDR1 MDHEN and CDR2 SYDVKM. In DNA form, the CDR3 reads TGTGCCAGCAGCCCTCCCCGGGACTACTCCTACGAGCAGTACTTC. It yields the protein CASSPPRDYSYEQYF.

V and J are TRBV2 and TRBJ2-1; TRBD1 or TRBD2 may be the D gene (5 bases each). This CDR3 is built from 17 residues. The germline CDR1 and CDR2 sequences are SNHLY and FYNNEI. The V and J ends lost 1 base and 6 bases respectively, with 19 bases between them. This chain's CDR3 is CASSEGLGGVFGNEQFF. The CDR3 nucleotides read TGTGCCAGCAGTGAAGGACTTGGGGGAGTATTTGGCAATGAGCAGTTCTTC. Complete variable domain (other parts from reference TRBV2 and TRBJ2-1): EPEVTQTPSHQVTQMGQEVILRCVPISNHLYFYWYRQILGQKVEFLVSFYNNEISEKSEIFDDQFSVERPDGSNFTLKIRSTKLEDSAMYFCASSEGLGGVFGNEQFFGPGTRLTVL.

V usage is TRBV6-6 and J usage is TRBJ1-2; D may be TRBD1 (5 bases). Germline V gene sequence: CDR1 MNHNY, CDR2 SVGAGI (reference sequence). V lost 2 bases, J lost 7 bases, and 17 bases lay in between. The CDR3 consists of 15 residues. For the CDR3, the DNA is TGTGCCAGCAGTTACAAAGGGCAGGGAGCAACTGGCTACACCTTC. It specifies CASSYKGQGATGYTF.

The chain combines TRBV7-6 with TRBJ1-4; no definite D call. The CDR3 consists of 14 residues. The germline V and J ends were trimmed by 5 bases and 7 bases, with 14 bases remaining between them. Germline V gene sequence: CDR1 SGHVS, CDR2 FNYEAQ. The CDR3 reads CASSVGSKGEKLFF. In DNA, the CDR3 is TGTGCCAGCAGCGTGGGTAGTAAGGGTGAAAAACTGTTTTTT.

This chain joins TRBV29-1 and TRBJ2-1; D gene uncertain. Germline-derived CDR1 and CDR2 are SQVTM and ANQGSEA. Trimming took 4 bases from V and 4 from J, leaving 11 bases between them. There are 13 residues in the CDR3. The CDR3: CSVASPRYNEQFF. For the CDR3, the DNA is TGCAGCGTTGCGAGCCCCCGTTACAATGAGCAGTTCTTC.

The chain carries TRBV5-5 and TRBJ2-2; D remains unclear. This CDR3 comprises 15 residues. Per germline, CDR1 SGHKS and CDR2 YYEKEE (reference sequence). With 1 base removed from V and 5 bases from J, the gap between germline ends came to 12 bases. The CDR3 DNA follows: TGTGCCAGCAGCTTGAGGCAGGATCGGACCGGGGAGCTGTTTTTT. Its protein product is CASSLRQDRTGELFF.

The chain is built from TRBV14 and TRBJ2-1; D is unclear. Germline lookup yields CDR1 SGHDN and CDR2 FVKESK. The ends were cut back, 0 bases at V and 10 bases at J, with 10 bases in the middle. The CDR3 is 13 amino acids. The CDR3 region is CASSQDLDGEQFF. Here the CDR3 DNA reads TGTGCCAGCAGCCAAGATCTGGACGGCGAGCAGTTCTTC.

The chain employs TRBV10-3 and TRBJ2-3, with 8 positions matching TRBD1. The V segment lost 10 bases and the J segment 5 bases; nucleotides outside the gene matches: 5. The CDR3 extends over 12 amino acids. CDR1 is ENHRY and CDR2 is SYGVKD in the germline V gene. CDR3 sequence: CASSDRGDTQYF. CDR3 sequence (DNA): TGTGCCAGCAGCGACAGGGGAGATACGCAGTATTTT.

The chain joins TRBV4-2 to TRBJ2-5; D possibly corresponds to TRBD2 (6 bases). This CDR3 comprises 16 residues. The V end lost 3 bases, the J end lost 1 base, and 15 bases lay between the germline ends. Germline CDR1 is LGHNA and CDR2 is YNFKEQ. The CDR3 sequence: CASSHTSRSIQETQYF. CDR3 in DNA: TGTGCCAGCAGCCACACTAGCAGGAGCATCCAAGAGACCCAGTACTTC.

V is TRBV15 and J is TRBJ2-3; possible D gene TRBD2, 5 bases. This CDR3 comprises 13 residues. Trimming removed 5 bases from V and 5 bases from J, with 11 bases in between. Germline loops: CDR1 LNHNV, CDR2 YYDKDF (reference sequence). CDR3 residues: CATSVGERDTQYF. CDR3 bases: TGTGCCACCAGCGTCGGGGAAAGAGATACGCAGTATTTT.

This chain connects TRBV11-2 to TRBJ1-2; 10 positions match TRBD1. Trimming took 1 base from V and 8 from J; bases not matched to a gene: 7. The CDR3 spans 15 residues. The V gene's germline CDR1 is SGHAT and CDR2 FQNNGV. The CDR3 reads CASSLVVRQGAGYTF. CDR3 nucleotide sequence: TGTGCCAGCAGCTTAGTGGTCCGACAGGGGGCCGGCTACACCTTC.

The V gene is TRBV6-5, the J gene TRBJ1-2; 7 bases line up with TRBD1. V dropped 6 bases and J dropped 8; count of bases not matched to a gene: 9. Germline V gene lookup returns CDR1 MNHEY and CDR2 SVGAGI. The CDR3 runs 13 residues. CDR3 in DNA: TGTGCCAGCAGGTACGGACAGGCCCAGGGCTACACCTTC. The encoded protein is CASRYGQAQGYTF.

The chain has TRBV28 and TRBJ1-5; TRBD1 is a possible D gene (6 bases). Germline V lookup: CDR1 MDHEN, CDR2 SYDVKM. V gave up 8 bases and J gave up 1 base, with 27 bases separating them. The CDR3 runs 19 residues. The CDR3 nucleotides are TGTGCCAGCTTTGGACCACAGGGTTTCCCCGGTGGAAGCAATCAGCCCCAGCATTTT. It encodes CASFGPQGFPGGSNQPQHF.

This clone came up once. V is TRBV2 and J is TRBJ2-5; 10 positions match TRBD2. After removal of 6 bases from V and 3 bases from J, the junction contained 4 bases not matched to a gene. The CDR3 runs to 14 residues. The germline CDR1 and CDR2 sequences are SNHLY and FYNNEI. The CDR3 reads CASRDGLAEETQYF. CDR3 DNA sequence: TGTGCCAGCAGGGATGGACTAGCGGAAGAGACCCAGTACTTC.

This clone was recorded only once. J is TRBJ1-6 and V is TRBV4-1, with D perhaps TRBD1 (6 bases). The CDR3 runs 16 residues. Germline V gene sequence: CDR1 MGHRA, CDR2 YSYEKL. V lost 4 bases, J lost 9 bases, and 19 bases lay in between. In DNA, the CDR3 is TGCGCCAGCAGCCTAATCTCCCGACAGGATGGTTCACCCCTCCACTTT. It yields the protein CASSLISRQDGSPLHF.

The rearrangement uses TRBV30 and TRBJ2-5; 7 bases match TRBD2. The J call is uncertain, as TRBJ2-7 better fits the DNA end. CDR1 is GTSNPN, CDR2 SVGIG, per germline (reference sequence). CDR3 length: 12 residues. The CDR3 is CAWSGSGYEQYF. The DNA of the CDR3 is TGTGCCTGGAGTGGTAGCGGGTACGAGCAGTACTTC.

V is TRBV5-1 and J is TRBJ2-6; D might be TRBD1 (6 bases). Trimming pared 4 bases from V and 0 bases from J, leaving 14 bases between. The CDR3 spans 17 residues. Germline CDR1 SGHRS, CDR2 YFSETQ. CDR3 protein: CASSPRTASSGANVLTF. The DNA for the CDR3 is TGCGCCAGCAGCCCCCGGACAGCGAGCTCTGGGGCCAACGTCCTGACTTTC.

The rearrangement links TRBV19 to TRBJ1-3; D gene unclear. The V end was cut by 3 bases, the J end by 4 bases, with 4 bases between. CDR3 length equals 12 residues. Germline V gives CDR1 LNHDA, CDR2 SQIVND (reference sequence). The DNA for the CDR3 is TGTGCCAGTAGTATCCAGGGAAACACCATATATTTT. Translated: CASSIQGNTIYF.

This chain connects TRBV2 to TRBJ2-2; D is perhaps TRBD2 (6 bases). Germline CDR1 SNHLY, CDR2 FYNNEI. This CDR3 is 14 amino acids long. The V gene lost 4 bases and the J gene lost 1 base, with 7 bases spanning the gap. CDR3 protein: CASSGGVNTGELFF. The DNA of the CDR3 is TGTGCCAGCAGTGGGGGGGTGAACACCGGGGAGCTGTTTTTT. Complete variable domain (other parts from reference TRBV2 and TRBJ2-2): EPEVTQTPSHQVTQMGQEVILRCVPISNHLYFYWYRQILGQKVEFLVSFYNNEISEKSEIFDDQFSVERPDGSNFTLKIRSTKLEDSAMYFCASSGGVNTGELFFGEGSRLTVL.

The chain employs TRBV19 and TRBJ2-5; 8 positions agree with TRBD2. The CDR3 is made up of 15 amino acids. The germline CDR1 and CDR2 sequences are LNHDA and SQIVND (reference sequence). V lost 3 bases to trimming and J lost 5 bases; unmatched junction nucleotides: 8. The CDR3 protein is CASSILRGAEETQYF. The CDR3 DNA reads TGTGCCAGTAGTATTCTGCGGGGGGCGGAGGAGACCCAGTACTTC.

The V gene is TRBV5-4, the J gene TRBJ2-1; 8 bases line up with TRBD2. Looked up from germline, CDR1 is SGHNT and CDR2 is YYREEE (reference sequence). The CDR3 runs to 14 residues. V was pared by 3 bases and J by 4 bases, with 3 bases of the junction left unmatched. The CDR3 sequence: CASSSGGGYNEQFF. The CDR3 coding sequence is TGTGCCAGCAGCTCCGGCGGGGGGTACAATGAGCAGTTCTTC.

This chain connects TRBV2 to TRBJ2-1; D ambiguous. CDR1 SNHLY and CDR2 FYNNEI come from the germline V gene. This CDR3 has 15 residues. V was trimmed by 4 bases and J by 7 bases, leaving 17 bases between them. Here the CDR3 DNA reads TGTGCCAGCAGTGTCCCAGCGAGCGCTGGGAATGAGCAGTTCTTC. This encodes CASSVPASAGNEQFF.

CDR3 coding DNA: TGTGCCTGGAGTAGCGTGGAACTACCGACTAATGAAAAACTGTTTTTT. Translated, it gives CAWSSVELPTNEKLFF. The genes are TRBV30 and TRBJ1-4; D remains unclear. The CDR3 runs to 16 residues. V was clipped by 2 bases and J by 2 bases, with 15 bases between them. Germline V gene lookup returns CDR1 GTSNPN and CDR2 SVGIG (reference sequence).

The chain uses TRBV19 and TRBJ1-5; possibly TRBD1 for D (5 bases). Trimming left V 7 bases short and J 7 bases short, with 14 bases between. Germline values: CDR1 LNHDA, CDR2 SQIVND (reference sequence). CDR3 size: 13 residues. The CDR3 bases are TGTGCCAGTACCGGGGGGGGTCGGCAGCCCCAGCATTTT. This codes for CASTGGGRQPQHF.

This sequence joins TRBV5-5 and TRBJ2-2; D call uncertain. The V gene's germline CDR1 is SGHKS and CDR2 YYEKEE (reference sequence). Deletions cut 2 bases from V and 7 bases from J, with 12 bases between. This CDR3 contains 14 residues. CDR3 nucleotide sequence: TGTGCCAGCAGCTTAGGTAGCTCGAGCGGGGAGCTGTTTTTT. Residues: CASSLGSSSGELFF.

This clone showed up just once. The rearrangement uses TRBV7-8 and TRBJ2-2, with TRBD1 as a possible D gene (6 bases). CDR3 length: 15 amino acids. V was pared by 5 bases and J by 1 base, with 11 bases between. Germline CDR1 and CDR2: SGHVS and FQNEAQ. In DNA form, the CDR3 reads TGTGCCAGCAGCAGGACAGCCCTGAACACCGGGGAGCTGTTTTTT. It specifies CASSRTALNTGELFF.

The rearrangement uses TRBV4-1 and TRBJ2-1; 10 nucleotides match TRBD2. Per the germline V gene, CDR1 is MGHRA and CDR2 is YSYEKL. V lost 0 bases and J lost 1; bases outside the gene matches: 9. This CDR3 region has 19 residues. The CDR3 spells CASSQDHSGRARSYNEQFF. Here the CDR3 DNA reads TGCGCCAGCAGCCAAGATCACAGCGGGAGGGCCAGGTCCTACAATGAGCAGTTCTTC.

The CDR3 sequence: CAISEKGNSNQPQHF. The CDR3 nucleotides read TGTGCCATCAGTGAAAAGGGAAATAGCAATCAGCCCCAGCATTTT. The chain employs TRBV10-3 and TRBJ1-5; D is uncertain. CDR3 length equals 15 residues. Germline V lookup: CDR1 ENHRY, CDR2 SYGVKD. The V end was cut by 3 bases, the J end by 0 bases, with 9 bases between.